This TCR beta chain comes out of a study of spatial heterogeneity in lung cancer. Study-level points and caveats: The number of expanded tumor alpha and beta chains correlated with mutation number.

TCRdb ran MiXCR on the 5' RACE reads and lists one entry per CDR3 protein. This sample yields about 1,200 distinct CDR3 sequences, of which roughly 24% are seen a single time; 20% to 25% belongs to the top ten. Specified time point: sample taken at primary tumor resection. This clonotype turned up a few times. What it binds is not known. The sequence came from a male donor with early-stage non-small cell lung cancer. Here the sequenced sample was lung tumor tissue, taken at surgery.

CDR3 sequence reads: CASSSQLGSGSPLHF. The CDR3 coding sequence is TGTGCCAGCAGCTCCCAGTTGGGGTCGGGATCACCCCTCCACTTT. The rearrangement joins TRBV28 to TRBJ1-6; D remains unclear. The CDR3 extends over 15 amino acids. CDR1 is MDHEN and CDR2 is SYDVKM in the germline V gene. Trimming took 6 bases from V and 10 from J, leaving 19 bases between them.